Here is one TCR beta chain with its context. Multiplex touch-down PCR with TRB-A/B primers amplified rearranged V-D-J TRB sequences. In TCRdb, the multiplex PCR reads were re-called with MiXCR into one record per CDR3 protein. Among approximately 13,000 distinct CDR3 sequences listed, 21% were seen once. The entry originates in a study of T cell repertoires in aging, cancer and after chemotherapy. Amplification of TCR beta used genomic DNA extracted from peripheral blood. The specimen was blood. The origin of this receptor is a human donor in good health.

The CDR3 protein is CASSQQGGDTDTQYF. CDR3 in DNA: TGTGCCAGCAGCCAACAGGGGGGGGACACAGATACGCAGTATTTT. The J gene is TRBJ2-3, the V gene TRBV5-6; a possible D gene is TRBD1 (8 bases). The V gene lost 4 bases and the J gene lost 2 bases, with 14 bases spanning the gap. CDR3 length: 15 amino acids. In germline, CDR1 is SGHDT, CDR2 YYEEEE.